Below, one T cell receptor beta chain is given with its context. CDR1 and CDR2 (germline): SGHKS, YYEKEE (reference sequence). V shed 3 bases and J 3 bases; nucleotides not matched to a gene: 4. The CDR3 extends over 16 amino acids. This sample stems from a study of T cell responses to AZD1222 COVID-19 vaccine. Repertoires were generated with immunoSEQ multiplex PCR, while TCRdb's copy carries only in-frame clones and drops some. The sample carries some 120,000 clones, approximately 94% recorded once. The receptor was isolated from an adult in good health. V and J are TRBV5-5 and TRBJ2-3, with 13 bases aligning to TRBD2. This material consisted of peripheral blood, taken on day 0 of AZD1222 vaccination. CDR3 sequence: CASSWELAGGTDTQYF. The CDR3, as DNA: TGTGCCAGCAGCTGGGAACTAGCGGGAGGGACAGATACGCAGTATTTT.